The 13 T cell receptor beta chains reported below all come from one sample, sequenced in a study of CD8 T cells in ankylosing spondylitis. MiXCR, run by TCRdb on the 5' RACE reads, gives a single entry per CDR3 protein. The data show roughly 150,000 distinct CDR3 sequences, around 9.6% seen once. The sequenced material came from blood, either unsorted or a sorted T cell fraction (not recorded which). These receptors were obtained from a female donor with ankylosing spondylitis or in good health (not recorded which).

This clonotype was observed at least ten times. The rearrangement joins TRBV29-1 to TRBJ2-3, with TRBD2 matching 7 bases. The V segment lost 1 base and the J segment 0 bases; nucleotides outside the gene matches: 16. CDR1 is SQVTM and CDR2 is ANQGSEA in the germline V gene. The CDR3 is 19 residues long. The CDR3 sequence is CSVEGGLSGEDSSTDTQYF. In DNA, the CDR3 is TGCAGCGTTGAAGGGGGCCTAAGCGGGGAGGATTCTAGCACAGATACGCAGTATTTT.

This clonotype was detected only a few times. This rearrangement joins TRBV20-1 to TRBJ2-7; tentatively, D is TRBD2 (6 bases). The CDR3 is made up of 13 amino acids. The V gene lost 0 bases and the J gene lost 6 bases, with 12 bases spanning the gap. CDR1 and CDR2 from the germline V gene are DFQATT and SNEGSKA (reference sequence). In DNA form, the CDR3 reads TGCAGTGCTAGAGATGGGGGGAGTGGCGAGCAGTACTTC. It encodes CSARDGGSGEQYF.

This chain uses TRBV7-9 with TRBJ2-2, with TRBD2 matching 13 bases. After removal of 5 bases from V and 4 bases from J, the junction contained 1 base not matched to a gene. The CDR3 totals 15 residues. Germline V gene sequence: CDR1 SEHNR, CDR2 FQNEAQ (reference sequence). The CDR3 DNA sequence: TGTGCCAGCAGCCGGACTAGCGGGAGCACCGGGGAGCTGTTTTTT. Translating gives CASSRTSGSTGELFF.

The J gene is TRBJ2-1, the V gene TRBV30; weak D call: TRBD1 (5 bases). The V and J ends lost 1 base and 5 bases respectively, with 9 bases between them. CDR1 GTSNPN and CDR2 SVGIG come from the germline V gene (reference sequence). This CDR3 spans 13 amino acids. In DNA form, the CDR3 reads TGTGCCTGGAGTGCAACAGGAGACAATGAGCAGTTCTTC. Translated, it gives CAWSATGDNEQFF.

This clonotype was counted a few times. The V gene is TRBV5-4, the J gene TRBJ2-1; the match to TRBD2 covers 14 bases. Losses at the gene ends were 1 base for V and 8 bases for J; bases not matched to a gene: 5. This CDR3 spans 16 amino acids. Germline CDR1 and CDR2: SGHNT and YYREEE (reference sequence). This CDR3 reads CASSLTGTSGSYEQFF. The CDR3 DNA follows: TGTGCCAGCAGCTTGACCGGGACTAGCGGGAGCTATGAGCAGTTCTTC.

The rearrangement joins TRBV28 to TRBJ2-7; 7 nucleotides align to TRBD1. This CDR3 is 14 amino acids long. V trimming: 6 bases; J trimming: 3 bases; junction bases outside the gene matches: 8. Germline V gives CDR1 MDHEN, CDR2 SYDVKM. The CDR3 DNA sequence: TGTGCCAGCAGGGCGCCGGGACAGAGCTACGAGCAGTACTTC. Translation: CASRAPGQSYEQYF.

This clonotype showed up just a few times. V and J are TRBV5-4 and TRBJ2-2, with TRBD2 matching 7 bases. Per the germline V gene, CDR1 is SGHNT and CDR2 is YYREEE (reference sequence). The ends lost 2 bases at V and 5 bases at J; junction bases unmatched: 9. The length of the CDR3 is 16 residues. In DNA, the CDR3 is TGTGCCAGCAGCTTTAGGCGGGAGCGGGATACCGGGGAGCTGTTTTTT. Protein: CASSFRRERDTGELFF. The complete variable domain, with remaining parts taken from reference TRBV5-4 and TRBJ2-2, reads ETGVTQSPTHLIKTRGQQVTLRCSSQSGHNTVSWYQQALGQGPQFIFQYYREEENGRGNFPPRFSGLQFPNYSSELNVNALELDDSALYLCASSFRRERDTGELFFGEGSRLTVL.

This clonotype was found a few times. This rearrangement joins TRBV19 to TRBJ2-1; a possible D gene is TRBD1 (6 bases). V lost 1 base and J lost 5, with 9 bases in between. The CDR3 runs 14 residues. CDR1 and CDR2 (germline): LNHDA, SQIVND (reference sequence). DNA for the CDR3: TGTGCCAGTAGTATAGGAGGGGGAAACAATGAGCAGTTCTTC. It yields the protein CASSIGGGNNEQFF. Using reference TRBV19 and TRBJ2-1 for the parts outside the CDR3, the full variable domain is DGGITQSPKYLFRKEGQNVTLSCEQNLNHDAMYWYRQDPGQGLRLIYYSQIVNDFQKGDIAEGYSVSREKKESFPLTVTSAQKNPTAFYLCASSIGGGNNEQFFGPGTRLTVL.

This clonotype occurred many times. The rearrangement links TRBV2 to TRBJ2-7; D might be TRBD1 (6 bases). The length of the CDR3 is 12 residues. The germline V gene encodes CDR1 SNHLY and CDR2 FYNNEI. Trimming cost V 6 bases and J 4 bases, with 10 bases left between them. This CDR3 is CASSPRGYEQYF. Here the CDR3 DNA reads TGTGCCAGCAGCCCGAGGGGGTACGAGCAGTACTTC.

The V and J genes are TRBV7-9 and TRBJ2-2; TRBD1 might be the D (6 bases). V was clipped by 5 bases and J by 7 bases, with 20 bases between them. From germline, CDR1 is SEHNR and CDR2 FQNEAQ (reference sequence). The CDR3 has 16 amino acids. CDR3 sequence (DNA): TGTGCCAGCAGCCCGGCGGTGTCACAGGGCGACGGGGAGCTGTTTTTT. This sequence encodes CASSPAVSQGDGELFF.

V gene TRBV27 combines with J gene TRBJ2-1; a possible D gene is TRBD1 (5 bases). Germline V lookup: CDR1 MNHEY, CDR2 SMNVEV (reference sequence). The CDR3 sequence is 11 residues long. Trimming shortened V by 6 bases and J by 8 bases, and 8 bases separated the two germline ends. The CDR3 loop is CASRGLDEQFF. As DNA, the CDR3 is TGTGCCAGCAGGGGGCTCGATGAGCAGTTCTTC.

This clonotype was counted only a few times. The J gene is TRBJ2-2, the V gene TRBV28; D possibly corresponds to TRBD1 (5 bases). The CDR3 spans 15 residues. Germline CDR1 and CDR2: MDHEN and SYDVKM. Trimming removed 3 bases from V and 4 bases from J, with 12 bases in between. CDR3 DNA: TGTGCCAGCAGTTTCGTCCCAAGGGGCACCGGGGAGCTGTTTTTT. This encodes CASSFVPRGTGELFF.

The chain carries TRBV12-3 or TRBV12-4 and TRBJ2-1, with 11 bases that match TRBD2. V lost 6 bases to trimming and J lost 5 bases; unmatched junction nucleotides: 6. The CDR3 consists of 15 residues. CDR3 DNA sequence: TGTGCCAGCAGCAGAACTAGCGGGGGAAACAATGAGCAGTTCTTC. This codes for CASSRTSGGNNEQFF.